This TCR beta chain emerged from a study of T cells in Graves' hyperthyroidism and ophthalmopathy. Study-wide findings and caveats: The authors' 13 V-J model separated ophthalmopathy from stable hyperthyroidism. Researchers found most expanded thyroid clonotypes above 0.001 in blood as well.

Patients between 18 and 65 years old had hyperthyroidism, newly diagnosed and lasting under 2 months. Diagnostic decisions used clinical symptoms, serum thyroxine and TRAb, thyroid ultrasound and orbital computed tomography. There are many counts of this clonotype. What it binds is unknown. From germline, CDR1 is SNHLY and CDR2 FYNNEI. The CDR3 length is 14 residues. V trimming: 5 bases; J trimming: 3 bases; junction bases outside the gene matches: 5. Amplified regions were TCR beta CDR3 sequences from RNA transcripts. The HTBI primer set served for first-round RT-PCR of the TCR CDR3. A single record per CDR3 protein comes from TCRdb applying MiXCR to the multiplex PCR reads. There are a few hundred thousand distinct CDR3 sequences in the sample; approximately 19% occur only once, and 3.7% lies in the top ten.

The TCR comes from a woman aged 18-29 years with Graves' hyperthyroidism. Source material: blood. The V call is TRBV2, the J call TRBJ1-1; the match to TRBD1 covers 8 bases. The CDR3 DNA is TGTGCCAGCAGTATATACAGGGGGGACACTGAAGCTTTCTTT. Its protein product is CASSIYRGDTEAFF.